This TCR beta chain comes out of a study of control samples from healthy donors and cancer patients. Only in-frame clones appear in the TCRdb table, and some are missing; sequencing was by immunoSEQ multiplex PCR. The table records 95,000 to 100,000 clones, around nine tenths of them present only once. The CDR3 loop spans 15 amino acids. V shed 3 bases and J 5 bases; nucleotides not matched to a gene: 4. CDR1 MNHEY and CDR2 SMNVEV come from the germline V gene (reference sequence). The chain uses TRBV27 and TRBJ2-3; 11 nucleotides match TRBD2. Sequenced: blood. The TCR originated in a man under 40 in good health. The CDR3 DNA reads as TGTGCCAGCAGTTTCGGACTAGCGGGCCGAGATACGCAGTATTTT. This gives the protein CASSFGLAGRDTQYF.